This TCR beta chain was observed in a study of CD8+CD57+ T cells in acquired aplastic anemia. The wider study: Sorted CD4+ and CD8+ cells gave a mean 3.2 ug DNA, range roughly 0.18 to 30 ug.

The V gene end was trimmed by 6 bases and the J gene end by 3 bases; junction bases not matched to a gene: 8. From germline, CDR1 is LNHNV and CDR2 YYDKDF (reference sequence). This CDR3 is 14 amino acids long. Whole-study findings and limits: Found in both controls and patients were some 30 CD8+ CDR3 sequences. No significant difference in CD8+ Simpson's diversity was found between patients and controls.

Previously, flow cytometry had revealed CD8+CD57+ cell expansion in the patients chosen for sequencing. As regards this clonotype: Antigen specificity is unknown.

It was genomic DNA that served as the template for profiling TCR beta VDJ and CDR3. TCRdb processed the reads anew with MiXCR; each CDR3 protein has one entry. The data show 150,000 to 200,000 distinct CDR3 sequences, around 50% seen once. The genes are TRBV15 and TRBJ2-7; 7 bases match TRBD2. The sample consisted of sorted CD4+, CD8+, or CD8+CD57+ T cells (not recorded which) from PBMCs. This receptor was taken from a human donor with aplastic anemia. The CDR3 DNA follows: TGTGCCACCAGTTCTAGCGGAGCTTTCTACGAGCAGTACTTC. Amino acids: CATSSSGAFYEQYF.